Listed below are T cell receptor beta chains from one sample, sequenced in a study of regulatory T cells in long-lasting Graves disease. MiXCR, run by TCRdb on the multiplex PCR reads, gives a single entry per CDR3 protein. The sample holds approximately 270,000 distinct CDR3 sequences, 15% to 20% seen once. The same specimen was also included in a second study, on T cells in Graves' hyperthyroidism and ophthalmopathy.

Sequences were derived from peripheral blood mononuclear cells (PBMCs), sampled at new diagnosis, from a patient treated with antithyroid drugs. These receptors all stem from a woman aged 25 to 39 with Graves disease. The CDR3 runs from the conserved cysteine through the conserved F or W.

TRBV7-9,CATAGRLAGRSSYNEQFF
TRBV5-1,CASSYTGTTNTEAFF
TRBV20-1,CSAMGLAGLYEQYF
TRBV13,CASSLKGRGDYTDTQYF
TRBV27,CASSLDGTVYGYTF
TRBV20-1,CSARDPQSGGANEQFF
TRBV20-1,CSARDGLAYTDTQYF
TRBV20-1,CSASRPGAANNQPQHF
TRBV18,CASSPRLAGLTGELFF
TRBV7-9,CASSPPPGNTEAFF
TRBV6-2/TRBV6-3,CASSSDTDTQYF
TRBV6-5,CASSYGRSSPGNTIYF
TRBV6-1,CASRKSAGTWDTDTQYF
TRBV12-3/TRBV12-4,CASRGVGGMFF
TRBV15,CATSRSGGNYGYTF
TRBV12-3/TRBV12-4,CASSLIRGYLNTIYF
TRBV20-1,CSARRGQGSEAFF
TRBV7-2,CASSPSRGSEKLFF
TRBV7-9,CASSPRGRIMYEQYF
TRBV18,CASSPRTGDEKLFF
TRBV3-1,CASSQEEGSGGPVYEQYF
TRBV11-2,CASSLDGSGRGSSYNEQFF
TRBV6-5,CASSYSMFSDTQYF
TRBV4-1,CASSQALAGGTDTQYF
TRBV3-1,CASSPTVRQGDGYTF
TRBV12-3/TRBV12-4,CASRPGVGNGGYTF
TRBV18,CASSPHAGGRNEQFF
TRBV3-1,CASSQETSGRSPNEQFF
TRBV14,CASSQDRWYGYTF
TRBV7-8,CASSTQTGGDYGYTF
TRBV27,CASSSGQGGYGYTF
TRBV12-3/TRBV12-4,CASSALNQPQHF
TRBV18,CASSPRVRGSYEQYF
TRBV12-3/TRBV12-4,CASSLQQGASEQFF
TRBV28,CASTDSNQPQHF
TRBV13,CASSLWIRGQGYTF
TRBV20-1,CSAETGALDYGYTF
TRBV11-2,CASSLVTGYYGYTF
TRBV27,CASRPTGRGRGNTIYF
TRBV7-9,CASSSKYTGELFF
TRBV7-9,CASSSSSNQPQHF
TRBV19,CASSTDPSPVYGYTF
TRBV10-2,CASRAIRRGKDEKLFF
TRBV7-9,CASSYEGLAGANVLTF
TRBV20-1,CSASKGHPTEQYF
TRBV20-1,CSAHDPSGDGKTQYF
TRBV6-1,CATASRPTETQYF
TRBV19,CASNPRENTEAFF
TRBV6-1,CASRPRTSGGSGELFF
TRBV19,CASSRSGTGTDRFF
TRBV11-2,CASSVTSGAGEQYF
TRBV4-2,CASSQGRAEGYYGYTF
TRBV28,CASSLGVLRVYF
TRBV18,CASSPSGVGGVYEQYF
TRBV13,CASSLPPGTSNAFFTDTQYF
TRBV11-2,CASSRGGLANYGYTF